A few counts support the clone carrying this T cell receptor (beta chain). Its antigen is still unknown. The trim removed 0 bases at V and 4 bases at J, leaving 7 bases unmatched. This CDR3 region has 16 residues. CDR1 is MNHNS and CDR2 is SASEGT in the germline V gene. Primers for the PCR totalled 60 Vbeta and 13 Jbeta. Sequenced by immunoSEQ multiplex PCR; TCRdb stores in-frame clones only, minus some. The data show around 150,000 clones, around 76% seen once. The sample is drawn from a study of cytomegalovirus exposure and HLA in healthy donors. General study findings and limits: Association of a missense DCLRE1C variant with TCR beta V- and J-gene trimming was reported in a later analysis. The authors excluded some V segments, including TRBV6-2 and TRBV6-3, as indistinguishable. In an earlier analysis, most TCR beta V segments were productive about 87% or about 30% of the time. Usually a TCR sequence was rare, but some public TCRs were found in many donors.

This receptor was taken from a man aged 40-50 years in good health and CMV-seropositive. J is TRBJ1-1 and V is TRBV6-1, with 8 bases fitting TRBD1. Sequenced material: PBMCs. CDR3 sequence (DNA): TGTGCCAGCAGTGAAGCGGCAGGGGGCGCGACCACTGAAGCTTTCTTT. This gives the protein CASSEAAGGATTEAFF.